This passage covers 26 T cell receptor beta chains from one sample sequenced in a study of T cells in tuberculosis. Profiled with immunoSEQ multiplex PCR; TCRdb holds only in-frame clones, not every one. The sample shows under 40,000 clones, around 94% of them seen only once. The sequenced sample consisted of PBMCs. These receptor sequences come from a donor aged 10-29 years with latent tuberculosis or without tuberculosis infection.

The V and J genes are TRBV6-5 and TRBJ1-2; D is ambiguous. V was pared by 0 bases and J by 6 bases, with 14 bases between. CDR3 length equals 15 residues. The germline V gene has CDR1 MNHEY and CDR2 SVGAGI. The CDR3 region is CASSYSNSGSDGYTF. CDR3 DNA: TGTGCCAGCAGTTACTCGAATTCGGGGAGTGATGGCTACACCTTC.

A single count supports this clone. A junction end diverges from the germline sequence, so it may reflect a read error. V gene TRBV7-8 combines with J gene TRBJ2-7; D is unclear. The CDR3 totals 13 residues. The germline V gene encodes CDR1 SGHVS and CDR2 FQNEAQ. The CDR3 sequence is CASSLVRSSEQYF. DNA of the CDR3: TGTGCCAGCAGCTTAGTCCGTTCCTCCGAGCAGTACTTC.

This clone is large. This chain uses TRBV30 with TRBJ1-2; possibly TRBD1 for D (5 bases). Germline lookup yields CDR1 GTSNPN and CDR2 SVGIG (reference sequence). V lost 3 bases and J lost 6, with 11 bases in between. This CDR3 is built from 12 residues. As DNA, the CDR3 is TGTGCCTGGAGATTAGGGGTGGATGGCTACACCTTC. This gives the protein CAWRLGVDGYTF. Combining the CDR3 with reference TRBV30 and TRBJ1-2 gives the whole variable domain SQTIHQWPATLVQPVGSPLSLECTVEGTSNPNLYWYRQAAGRGLQLLFYSVGIGQISSEVPQNLSASRPQDRQFILSSKKLLLSDSGFYLCAWRLGVDGYTFGSGTRLTVV.

The J gene is TRBJ1-2, the V gene TRBV27; no clear D. The CDR3 covers 16 residues. V gave up 2 bases and J gave up 0 bases, with 13 bases separating them. In germline, CDR1 is MNHEY, CDR2 SMNVEV (reference sequence). The CDR3 is CASSLSRRGANYGYTF. CDR3 in DNA: TGTGCCAGCAGTTTAAGTCGGCGGGGAGCTAACTATGGCTACACCTTC.

The chain uses TRBV27 and TRBJ2-3; perhaps TRBD1 as D (5 bases). The CDR3 covers 15 residues. Between the trimmed V and J ends, which lost 2 bases and 4 bases, there was a span of 13 bases. From germline, CDR1 is MNHEY and CDR2 SMNVEV (reference sequence). In nucleotides, the CDR3 is TGTGCCAGCAGTTTAAGGCTCCCCAGGGCAGATACGCAGTATTTT. Translation gives CASSLRLPRADTQYF.

This chain links TRBV4-2 with TRBJ2-7; D uncertain. With 0 bases removed from V and 2 bases from J, the gap between germline ends came to 5 bases. The CDR3 is 13 amino acids. Germline loops: CDR1 LGHNA, CDR2 YNFKEQ. The CDR3 coding sequence is TGTGCCAGCAGCCAAGAGAGGACCTACGAGCAGTACTTC. It specifies CASSQERTYEQYF.

CDR3 loop: CASSDWAGSYNEQFF. CDR3 nucleotide sequence: TGTGCCAGCAGTGATTGGGCGGGCTCCTACAATGAGCAGTTCTTC. This chain uses TRBV2 with TRBJ2-1, with D tentatively TRBD2 (5 bases). Germline V CDR1 and CDR2: SNHLY, FYNNEI. This CDR3 is 15 amino acids long. Trimming took 3 bases from V and 0 from J, leaving 9 bases between them.

The rearrangement joins TRBV11-1 to TRBJ1-1; no definite D call. The CDR3 covers 13 residues. Trimming shortened V by 5 bases and J by 1 base, and 8 bases separated the two germline ends. Germline V lookup: CDR1 SGHAT, CDR2 FQDESV (reference sequence). CDR3 nucleotides: TGTGCCAGCAGCCTGAACAAGAACACTGAAGCTTTCTTT. Translating it yields CASSLNKNTEAFF. The whole variable domain, filled in from reference TRBV11-1 and TRBJ1-1, reads EAEVAQSPRYKITEKSQAVAFWCDPISGHATLYWYRQILGQGPELLVQFQDESVVDDSQLPKDRFSAERLKGVDSTLKIQPAELGDSAMYLCASSLNKNTEAFFGQGTRLTVV.

V is TRBV2 and J is TRBJ1-5, with 10 bases matching TRBD1. The length of the CDR3 is 16 residues. Losses at the gene ends were 6 bases for V and 5 bases for J; bases not matched to a gene: 10. Germline V gene lookup returns CDR1 SNHLY and CDR2 FYNNEI. The CDR3 sequence: CASSFRDRGVYQPQHF. The CDR3 DNA follows: TGTGCCAGCAGCTTTCGGGACAGGGGCGTATATCAGCCCCAGCATTTT.

This chain joins TRBV27 and TRBJ1-1; D possibly corresponds to TRBD1 (5 bases). CDR3 length equals 14 residues. Germline values: CDR1 MNHEY, CDR2 SMNVEV (reference sequence). Deletions cut 7 bases from V and 3 bases from J, with 15 bases between. CDR3 DNA: TGTGCCAGCACTGGGGGGGTCGAAGACACTGAAGCTTTCTTT. As protein: CASTGGVEDTEAFF.

This clone appeared once. The chain uses TRBV7-9 and TRBJ2-2, with 11 bases fitting TRBD2. Germline loops: CDR1 SEHNR, CDR2 FQNEAQ (reference sequence). The CDR3 is 17 residues long. J gave up 3 bases and V 5 bases, and 8 bases lay outside the gene matches. CDR3 coding DNA: TGTGCCAGCAGCCCCAGACTAGCGGGATGGTACACCGGGGAGCTGTTTTTT. It specifies CASSPRLAGWYTGELFF.

The V call is TRBV5-6, the J call TRBJ1-3, with D tentatively TRBD1 (6 bases). Trimming left V 1 base short and J 0 bases short, with 14 bases between. The CDR3 totals 17 residues. The germline V gene encodes CDR1 SGHDT and CDR2 YYEEEE. CDR3 sequence: CASSLLTGYSSGNTIYF. CDR3 nucleotide sequence: TGTGCCAGCAGCTTGCTGACAGGTTACTCCTCTGGAAACACCATATATTTT.

The genes are TRBV5-4 and TRBJ2-1; TRBD2 might be the D (6 bases). The germline V gene has CDR1 SGHNT and CDR2 YYREEE (reference sequence). The CDR3 has 11 residues. Deletions cut 7 bases from V and 7 bases from J, with 9 bases between. For the CDR3, the DNA is TGTGCCAGCGGTGGGGGGAATGAGCAGTTCTTC. Residues: CASGGGNEQFF.

The chain joins TRBV4-1 to TRBJ2-3; tentatively, D is TRBD2 (6 bases). Germline lookup yields CDR1 MGHRA and CDR2 YSYEKL. Trimming shortened V by 4 bases and J by 2 bases, and 25 bases separated the two germline ends. CDR3 length: 19 amino acids. The chain's CDR3 is CASSLGFAGTLGFTDTQYF. In DNA form, the CDR3 reads TGCGCCAGCAGCCTAGGGTTCGCGGGAACATTGGGATTCACAGATACGCAGTATTTT.

The CDR3 protein is CASRKTGVNYGYTF. The CDR3 DNA sequence: TGTGCCAGCAGGAAGACAGGGGTTAACTATGGCTACACCTTC. This rearrangement joins TRBV6-5 to TRBJ1-2, with TRBD1 matching over 8 bases. This CDR3 contains 14 residues. CDR1 and CDR2 from the germline V gene are MNHEY and SVGAGI. After removal of 6 bases from V and 1 base from J, the junction contained 4 bases not matched to a gene.

The V gene is TRBV4-3, the J gene TRBJ2-1; 8 nucleotides match TRBD2. V was pared by 0 bases and J by 8 bases, with 9 bases of the junction left unmatched. The V gene's germline CDR1 is LGHNA and CDR2 YSLEER. The CDR3 is made up of 16 amino acids. CDR3: CASSQDPTGGGHEQFF. CDR3 sequence (DNA): TGCGCCAGCAGCCAAGATCCCACCGGGGGGGGCCATGAGCAGTTCTTC.

The rearrangement joins TRBV5-1 to TRBJ2-2, with 7 bases identical to TRBD1. V lost 3 bases to trimming and J lost 6 bases; unmatched junction nucleotides: 8. Germline V gene sequence: CDR1 SGHRS, CDR2 YFSETQ. The CDR3 length is 15 residues. CDR3 residues: CASSWNHRGAGELFF. DNA for the CDR3: TGCGCCAGCAGCTGGAACCACAGGGGCGCCGGGGAGCTGTTTTTT.

The chain combines TRBV7-3 with TRBJ1-1; D perhaps matches TRBD1 (6 bases). V lost 3 bases and J lost 1, with 9 bases in between. The germline V gene has CDR1 SGHTA and CDR2 FQGTGA. The CDR3 spans 14 residues. CDR3 nucleotides: TGTGCCAGCAGCTTGGACAGTTGGAACACTGAAGCTTTCTTT. Protein sequence: CASSLDSWNTEAFF.

This chain uses TRBV5-1 with TRBJ2-7, with a weak D call TRBD1 (5 bases). The CDR3 sequence is 16 residues long. Per germline, CDR1 SGHRS and CDR2 YFSETQ. V was pared by 0 bases and J by 3 bases, with 16 bases between. The CDR3 coding sequence is TGCGCCAGCAGCTTGGCGTGGAGTAGGCAGGGCTACGAGCAGTACTTC. The encoded protein is CASSLAWSRQGYEQYF. Complete variable domain (other parts from reference TRBV5-1 and TRBJ2-7): KAGVTQTPRYLIKTRGQQVTLSCSPISGHRSVSWYQQTPGQGLQFLFEYFSETQRNKGNFPGRFSGRQFSNSRSEMNVSTLELGDSALYLCASSLAWSRQGYEQYFGPGTRLTVT.

The J gene is TRBJ2-5, the V gene TRBV5-1; the match to TRBD2 covers 7 bases. Germline CDR1 SGHRS, CDR2 YFSETQ. The CDR3 totals 15 residues. V was pared by 5 bases and J by 2 bases, with 9 bases of the junction left unmatched. CDR3 in amino acids: CASRISGIAQETQYF. As DNA, the CDR3 is TGCGCCAGCAGGATAAGCGGGATAGCACAAGAGACCCAGTACTTC.

CDR3 residues: CASSDQGITYEQYF. The CDR3 nucleotides are TGTGCCAGCAGTGATCAGGGGATCACCTACGAGCAGTACTTC. The V call is TRBV25-1, the J call TRBJ2-7; perhaps TRBD1 as D (6 bases). Trimming removed 3 bases at V and 2 bases at J, with 11 bases between. CDR1 and CDR2 (germline): MGHDK, SYGVNS. This CDR3 is built from 14 residues.

The J gene is TRBJ2-7, the V gene TRBV4-3, with D tentatively TRBD1 (5 bases). This CDR3 contains 15 residues. Germline loops: CDR1 LGHNA, CDR2 YSLEER. Trimming removed 1 base from V and 4 bases from J, with 14 bases in between. Written as DNA, the CDR3 is TGCGCCAGCAGCCAAGCCCCAGGGAACGGGTACGAGCAGTACTTC. It translates to CASSQAPGNGYEQYF.

The chain couples TRBV7-9 to TRBJ1-2, with TRBD1 as a possible D gene (5 bases). V dropped 6 bases and J dropped 7 bases, with 18 bases sitting between them. This CDR3 spans 14 amino acids. The V gene's germline CDR1 is SEHNR and CDR2 FQNEAQ (reference sequence). The CDR3 nucleotides read TGTGCCAGCAGTTATCTCCAGGGAGGCCCTGGCTACACCTTC. This translates into CASSYLQGGPGYTF.

The chain employs TRBV7-2 and TRBJ2-5, with 10 bases lining up with TRBD2. V lost 3 bases and J lost 4; bases outside the gene matches: 5. Germline CDR1 and CDR2: SGHTA and FQGNSA. The CDR3 is made up of 15 amino acids. The CDR3 reads CASSFSGRPTETQYF. CDR3 nucleotide sequence: TGTGCCAGCAGCTTTAGCGGGAGGCCGACAGAGACCCAGTACTTC.

This sequence joins TRBV30 and TRBJ1-5; D possibly corresponds to TRBD1 (5 bases). The CDR3 sequence is 13 residues long. The germline V and J ends were trimmed by 5 bases and 7 bases, with 15 bases remaining between them. CDR1 is GTSNPN and CDR2 is SVGIG in the germline V gene (reference sequence). The CDR3 DNA sequence: TGTGCCTGGGCCGGGACTTCGAGCCAGCCCCAGCATTTT. It yields the protein CAWAGTSSQPQHF.

The rearrangement links TRBV6-1 to TRBJ2-6, with D unresolved. Trimming took off 7 bases at V and 0 bases at J, with 10 bases between the two ends. This CDR3 comprises 15 residues. The germline gives CDR1 MNHNS, CDR2 SASEGT. The CDR3 nucleotides read TGTGCCAGCAAACGGGTCCTCTCTGGGGCCAACGTCCTGACTTTC. Translated: CASKRVLSGANVLTF.